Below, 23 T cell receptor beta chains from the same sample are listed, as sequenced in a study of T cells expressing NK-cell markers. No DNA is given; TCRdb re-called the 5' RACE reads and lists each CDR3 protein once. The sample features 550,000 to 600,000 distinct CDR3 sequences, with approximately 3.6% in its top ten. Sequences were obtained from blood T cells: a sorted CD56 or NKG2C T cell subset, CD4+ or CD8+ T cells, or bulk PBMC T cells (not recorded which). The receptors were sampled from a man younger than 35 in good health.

The chain's CDR3 is CSSRGAGEQFF. The chain recombines TRBV29-1 with TRBJ2-1; absent DNA, TCRdb's TRBD2 call cannot be checked. There are 11 residues in the CDR3. CDR1 SQVTM and CDR2 ANQGSEA come from the germline V gene.

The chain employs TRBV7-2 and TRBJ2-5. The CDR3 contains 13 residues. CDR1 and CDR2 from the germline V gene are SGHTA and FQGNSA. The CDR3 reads CASSLGQTETQYF.

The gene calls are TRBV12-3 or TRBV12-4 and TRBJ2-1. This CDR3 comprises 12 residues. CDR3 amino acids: CASSLGYDVQFF.

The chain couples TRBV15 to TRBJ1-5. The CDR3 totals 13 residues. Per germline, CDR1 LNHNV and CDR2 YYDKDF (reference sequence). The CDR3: CATSSRANQPQHF.

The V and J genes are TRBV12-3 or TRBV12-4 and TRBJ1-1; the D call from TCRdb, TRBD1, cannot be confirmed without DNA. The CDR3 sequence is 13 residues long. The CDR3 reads CASSLGQDTEAFF.

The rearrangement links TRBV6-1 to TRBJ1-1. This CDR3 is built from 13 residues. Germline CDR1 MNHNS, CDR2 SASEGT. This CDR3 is CASNIDRNTEAFF.

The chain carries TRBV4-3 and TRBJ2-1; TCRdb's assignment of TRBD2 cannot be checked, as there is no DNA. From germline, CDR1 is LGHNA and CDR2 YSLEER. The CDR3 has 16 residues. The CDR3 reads CASSQRLAGTSNEQFF.

CDR3 loop: CASSLSLAGGRAHEQFF. The chain couples TRBV5-5 to TRBJ2-1; no DNA is available, so the TRBD2 call from TCRdb remains unchecked. This CDR3 is built from 17 residues. Looked up from germline, CDR1 is SGHKS and CDR2 is YYEKEE (reference sequence).

The CDR3 reads CASSGTTVMNTGELFF. The chain links TRBV5-1 to TRBJ2-2; lacking DNA, the TRBD1 call made by TCRdb goes unchecked. In germline, CDR1 is SGHRS, CDR2 YFSETQ. This CDR3 contains 16 residues.

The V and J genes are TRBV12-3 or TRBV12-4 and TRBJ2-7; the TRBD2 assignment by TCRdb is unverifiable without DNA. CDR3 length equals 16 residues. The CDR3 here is CASSLFIRGLTYEQYF.

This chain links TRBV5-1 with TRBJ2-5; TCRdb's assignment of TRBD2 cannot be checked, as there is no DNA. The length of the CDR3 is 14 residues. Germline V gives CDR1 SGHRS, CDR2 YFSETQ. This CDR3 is CASSPGGGGTAQYF. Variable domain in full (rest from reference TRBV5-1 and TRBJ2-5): KAGVTQTPRYLIKTRGQQVTLSCSPISGHRSVSWYQQTPGQGLQFLFEYFSETQRNKGNFPGRFSGRQFSNSRSEMNVSTLELGDSALYLCASSPGGGGTAQYFGPGTRLLVL.

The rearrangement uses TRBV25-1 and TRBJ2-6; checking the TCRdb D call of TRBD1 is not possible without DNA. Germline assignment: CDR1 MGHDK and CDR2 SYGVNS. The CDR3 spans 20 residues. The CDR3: CASSERRGGTGVSGANVLTF.

The CDR3 sequence: CSAIRGRSNEKLFF. The gene calls are TRBV20-1 and TRBJ1-4; the D call of TRBD1 rests on TCRdb alone, since no DNA is present to check it. CDR3 length equals 14 residues. Germline lookup yields CDR1 DFQATT and CDR2 SNEGSKA (reference sequence).

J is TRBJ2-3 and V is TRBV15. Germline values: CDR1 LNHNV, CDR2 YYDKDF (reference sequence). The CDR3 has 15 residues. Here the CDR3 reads CATSEDLPSTDTQYF.

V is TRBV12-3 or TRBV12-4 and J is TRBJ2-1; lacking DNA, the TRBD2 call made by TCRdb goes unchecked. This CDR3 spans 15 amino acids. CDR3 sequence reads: CASSLSSGRRNEQFF.

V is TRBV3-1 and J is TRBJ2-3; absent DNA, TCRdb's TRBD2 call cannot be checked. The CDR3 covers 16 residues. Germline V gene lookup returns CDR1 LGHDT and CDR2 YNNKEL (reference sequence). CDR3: CASSQEFGPFPDTQYF.

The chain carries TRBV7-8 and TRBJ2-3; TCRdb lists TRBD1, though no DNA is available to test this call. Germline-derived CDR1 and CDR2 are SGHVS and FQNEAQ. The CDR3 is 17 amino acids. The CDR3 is CASSFPRDGGSTDTQYF. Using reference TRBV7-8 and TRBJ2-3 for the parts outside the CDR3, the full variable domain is GAGVSQSPRYKVAKRGQDVALRCDPISGHVSLFWYQQALGQGPEFLTYFQNEAQLDKSGLPSDRFFAERPEGSVSTLKIQRTQQEDSAVYLCASSFPRDGGSTDTQYFGPGTRLTVL.

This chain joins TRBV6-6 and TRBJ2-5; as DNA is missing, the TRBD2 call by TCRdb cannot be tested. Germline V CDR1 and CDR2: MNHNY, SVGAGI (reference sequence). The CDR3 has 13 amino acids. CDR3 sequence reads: CASSTSGRETQYF.

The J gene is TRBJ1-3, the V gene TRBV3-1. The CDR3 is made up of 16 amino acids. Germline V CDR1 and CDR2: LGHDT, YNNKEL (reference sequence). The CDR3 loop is CASSQERGLSGNTIYF. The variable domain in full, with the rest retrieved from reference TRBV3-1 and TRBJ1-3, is DTAVSQTPKYLVTQMGNDKSIKCEQNLGHDTMYWYKQDSKKFLKIMFSYNNKELIINETVPNRFSPKSPDKAHLNLHINSLELGDSAVYFCASSQERGLSGNTIYFGEGSWLTVV.

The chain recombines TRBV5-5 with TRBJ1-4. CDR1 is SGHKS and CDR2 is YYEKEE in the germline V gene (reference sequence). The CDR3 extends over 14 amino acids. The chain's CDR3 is CASSSGLQNEKLFF.

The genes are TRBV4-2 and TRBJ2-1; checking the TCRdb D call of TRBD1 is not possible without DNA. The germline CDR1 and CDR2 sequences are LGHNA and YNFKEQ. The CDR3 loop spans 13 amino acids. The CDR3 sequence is CASRGDRTYEQFF.

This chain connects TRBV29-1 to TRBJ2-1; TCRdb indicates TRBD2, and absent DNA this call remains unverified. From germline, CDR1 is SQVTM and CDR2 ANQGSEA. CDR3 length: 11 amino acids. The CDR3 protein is CTLIRGNEQFF.

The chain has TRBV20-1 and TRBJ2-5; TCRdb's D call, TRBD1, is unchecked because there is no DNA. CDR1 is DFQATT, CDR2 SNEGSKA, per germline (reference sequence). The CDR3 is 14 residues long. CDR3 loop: CSAGQQGHLGTQYF.